This TCR beta chain derives from a study of cytomegalovirus exposure and HLA in healthy donors (dated by TCRdb to the late 2010s). Regarding the research as a whole: An earlier analysis of 587 of the donors reported 276 Gb of sequence data and 117 million unique TCR beta sequences obtained from approximately 180 million T cells. Approximately 310 gigabases of sequencing data and roughly 90 million unique TCR sequences were included in an early release covering 550 to 650 HLA-typed donors. In an earlier analysis of roughly 600 of the donors, high-throughput TCR beta sequencing was used to judge whether each TCR beta V gene segment behaved as functional or pseudogenic. The study combined high-throughput TCR immunosequencing, statistical association of individual TCRs with disease status, and machine learning to predict cytomegalovirus infection status. A later genetic analysis used genome-wide SNP genotypes for about 65% of the roughly 700 donors, treating that subset as a discovery cohort. Besides the first cohort of 550 to 750 subjects, a separate validation cohort made up of 120 different subjects was used. Typing coverage varied by locus: about 620-630 donors for A, B, C, DRB1 and DQB1; roughly 510 for DQA1; about 570 for DPA1; more than 450 for DPB1. In a later analysis, previously published TCR beta repertoires from 670 or so donors were re-analyzed and high-resolution HLA genotyping was added so that TCR occurrence patterns could be studied. Donor age, sex, ethnicity and CMV serostatus were collected together with the repertoire data. The study profiled the T cell repertoires of approximately 700 subjects by immunosequencing and related them to cytomegalovirus serostatus. Rather than drawing on any new phenotypic data, the later analysis identified candidate immune exposures from TCR beta sequences and the way those sequences occurred across donors. HLA typing included class I and class II loci at four-digit resolution. On average, 235,054 unique TCR beta nucleotide sequences were sequenced per donor among some 420 genotyped donors of the cohort, with 15% to 20% of those sequences being non-productive. Roughly 5 DR-DQ haplotypes were treated as single units for association and clustering because of strong linkage in the cohort. Among the roughly 400 genotyped donors, approximately 76% belonged to the genetic ancestry cluster associated with self-reported Caucasian donors. The study aimed to test whether cataloging public T cell receptors could reveal signatures of past pathogen exposure. All discovery cohort repertoires had been generated using a single sequencing platform. Summary of the overall study and its limitations: In an earlier analysis of fewer than 750 of the donors, most TCR beta V segments were observed in productive rearrangements about 87% or about 30% of the time, broadly matching IMGT annotations. The authors suggested that the approach could potentially be generalized to other disease states and immunological phenotypes. Roughly uniform sequencing depth across donors was assumed in presence/absence analyses, although this assumption may not hold. Because HLA typing was missing for some donors at each locus, association tests included only the typed subset. The study listed 150 to 200 TCR beta chains as associated with cytomegalovirus. A later analysis associated about 17,000 TCR beta sequences with specific HLA alleles at a false discovery rate of 0.05. Most CMV-associated TCR beta chains appeared to be HLA-restricted in a later analysis, and the HLA associations seemed to be driven largely by CMV exposure. In a later analysis, the rate of TCR association differed among HLA loci, with DRB1 alleles having the most associated TCRs and HLA-C alleles having the fewest. Assigning TCR associations to individual alleles was difficult when HLA alleles, especially DR and DQ, strongly co-occurred. Because the 87-base-pair reads could not distinguish some IMGT-functional V segments, including TRBV6-2 and TRBV6-3, those segments were excluded. A later analysis found that HLA-associated TCR beta chains were more clonally expanded and had lower generation probabilities than equally common non-associated chains. Only TCR beta chains were sequenced in this cohort, and the absence of alpha or paired-chain data limited detectable features. A further reported finding was that TCR beta sequences accurately predicted the HLA-A and HLA-B alleles for most subjects in the first cohort. In vitro tests confirmed that a few of the cytomegalovirus-associated TCR beta chains recognize cytomegalovirus antigens. Cytomegalovirus status was reported to be diagnosed by the classifier with high specificity and sensitivity in both the original and validation cohorts. A later analysis reported that several top co-occurrence clusters appeared linked to parvovirus B19, influenza, CMV and Epstein-Barr virus. Immune exposure information for the cohort was limited to CMV serostatus. Most TCR sequences were seen in very few donors, while some public TCRs were found in many individuals. A group of highly shared sequence variants was considered likely to be a technical artifact of the sequencing pipeline. The earlier analysis of some 560 of the donors excluded 15 to 20 rarely observed V segments, including chromosome 9 orphons, because counts were too low. According to a later genetic analysis, donors in an Asian-associated ancestry cluster had fewer N-insertions in productive TCRs than the approximately 710-donor mean. Linkage disequilibrium might explain the correlated functional status among segregating V segments, but an unknown experimental factor could not be excluded. An association between a missense DCLRE1C variant and V-gene and J-gene trimming of TCR beta chains was found in a later genetic analysis and replicated in an independent cohort.

The library was prepared using the immunoSEQ multiplex PCR assay. For the multiplex PCR, a mixture combining 60 forward primers for TCR Vbeta segments and 13 reverse primers for TCR Jbeta segments was used. A multiplex PCR assay on genomic DNA amplified the CDR3 region of rearranged TCR beta genes. Amplified TCR beta libraries were sequenced as 87-base-pair reads on the Illumina HiSeq System. Per the authors' processing: In a later analysis, tens of millions of unique TCR beta chains were counted across the 666 repertoires, and some 10 million of these chains were shared by at least two donors. To remove PCR and sequencing errors, raw reads were error-corrected and collapsed into unique sequences using a nearest-neighbor algorithm that merged closely related sequences. Alignment of CDR3 sequences to IMGT reference sequences was used to assign V, D and J gene segments. Each retained sequence needed at least a six-nucleotide match to both a V gene segment and a J gene segment. Rearrangements were classified as productive when the CDR3 lacked stop codons and remained in frame with V and J, and all other rearrangements were classified as non-productive. Following IMGT convention, CDR3 was defined as the stretch from the second conserved V-encoded cysteine to the conserved J-encoded phenylalanine. In an earlier analysis of around 570 of the donors, sequences lacking an unambiguous match to a single V gene segment were excluded. An earlier analysis of some 610 of the donors called V segments functional above 56.7% productive rearrangements and segregating when the between-donor standard deviation exceeded 5%. A statistical classification framework was developed to diagnose cytomegalovirus status using the catalog of TCR beta chain sequences. In a later analysis, TCR nucleotide sequences were compared against IMGT/GENE-DB human TR gene sequences so that V and J genes could be assigned. The TCRdist pipeline was used in a later analysis to assign CDR3 sequences and most-parsimonious VDJ recombination scenarios. In a later analysis, each TCR beta chain was defined by its CDR3 amino acid sequence together with its V-gene family, and reads lacking a unique V-gene family were excluded. As a way to deal with suspected cross-contamination and a sequencing artifact, a later analysis dropped hundreds of nucleotide sequences that were highly shared and had low generation probability. For each public chain, a later analysis derived a clonal expansion index from normalized ranks of inferred template counts within each repertoire. A later analysis computed generation probabilities with a VDJ recombination model fitted to out-of-frame rearrangements, and checked the results against IGoR. In a later analysis, hypergeometric tests were used to score TCR-TCR, TCR-HLA and TCR-CMV co-occurrence, with a repertoire-size bias correction applied to TCR pairs. A later analysis estimated false discovery rates by permuting HLA or CMV assignments 20 times. A later analysis grouped co-occurring TCRs with DBSCAN, adding TCRdist sequence similarity when clustering within HLA-allele-positive subsets. Repertoires with fewer than 30,000 or more than 120,000 public chains were left out of co-occurrence clustering, as were five repertoires with anomalous nucleotide sharing. This is the immuneACCESS table as TCRdb keeps it, with only in-frame sequences that have V and J called. A part of the clones is gone; compared with another copy, unresolved V genes explain less than half, and the rest is unexplained. The V and J calls and the clone size are those of that table, but D and trimming were determined from the DNA. Per the sample table, the count is approximately 190,000 clones. The top ten constitute 0.7% to 0.8% of the sample.

With respect to this clone: The target of this receptor is not known.

The cohort consisted of 600 or so healthy bone marrow donors. At the time of sampling, all cohort members were nominally healthy, though unrecorded immune exposures were likely present. The donor was CMV seronegative and belonged to the group of under 400 seronegative cohort members. Every donor gave a peripheral blood sample, and the peripheral blood mononuclear cells from that sample were used for TCR beta sequencing. The Qiagen DNeasy Blood Extraction Kit was used to extract genomic DNA from the blood cell samples. Including cysteine and phenylalanine, the CDR3 has 13 amino acids. Only the CDR3 DNA is retained, 39 bases long and in frame from the first base. CDR1 ENHRY and CDR2 SYGVKD were looked up in the germline V gene. The V and J ends are trimmed by 2 bases and 5 bases, leaving 9 bases between them.

Here the chain combines TRBV10-3 and TRBJ1-2; the D gene assignment is ambiguous. This TCR derives from a boy aged 10-17 years in good health and CMV-seronegative. Sequenced sample: PBMCs. Read as DNA, the sequence is TGTGCCATCAGTGAGCACGGGGTGTATGGCTACACCTTC. Translated, this gives CAISEHGVYGYTF.